What follows describes a single T cell receptor (beta chain). Its antigen is still unknown. The PCR contained 60 Vbeta and 13 Jbeta primers. Data came from immunoSEQ multiplex PCR; TCRdb stores just in-frame clones and leaves some out. The sample carries about 92,000 clones, 69% recorded once. The sample comes from a study of cytomegalovirus exposure and HLA in healthy donors. Study context: Genotyping showed less than 85% of over 350 donors falling in the Caucasian-associated ancestry cluster. The study, taken as a whole, reports: Roughly uniform depth of sequencing across donors was assumed in presence/absence analyses.

Unmatched junction bases numbered 7, after V lost 6 bases and J lost 6 bases. Germline CDR1 and CDR2: MNHEY and SMNVEV (reference sequence). The CDR3 totals 14 residues. This chain joins TRBV27 and TRBJ1-4; 7 nucleotides line up with TRBD1. The sample consisted of PBMCs. The receptor's source is a man between 50 and 59 years old in good health and CMV-seronegative. The CDR3 protein is CASRDTGAHEKLFF. The CDR3 DNA is TGTGCCAGCAGAGATACAGGGGCTCATGAAAAACTGTTTTTT.